A single sample gave rise to the 5 T cell receptor beta chains below, sequenced in a study of blood T cell repertoires in COVID-19. Produced via immunoSEQ multiplex PCR; TCRdb's table is partial and in-frame only. The repertoire holds about 260,000 clones, with around 90% as singletons. Sequenced material: peripheral blood. The receptors originated from a woman in her forties or fifties who had recovered from COVID-19.

This rearrangement joins TRBV6-5 to TRBJ1-1; D unresolved. Germline V gives CDR1 MNHEY, CDR2 SVGAGI. Between the trimmed V and J ends, which lost 2 bases and 6 bases, there was a span of 19 bases. The CDR3 totals 16 residues. In DNA, the CDR3 is TGTGCCAGCAGTTACCTTTTCGTAGGAGGGCATGCTGAAGCTTTCTTT. The encoded protein is CASSYLFVGGHAEAFF.

The chain uses TRBV19 and TRBJ2-2, with TRBD1 matching over 10 bases. Germline-derived CDR1 and CDR2 are LNHDA and SQIVND (reference sequence). The trim removed 6 bases at V and 3 bases at J, leaving 7 bases unmatched. This CDR3 region has 16 residues. CDR3 nucleotides: TGTGCCAGTAGCCGACAGGGGGCGTCGGACACCGGGGAGCTGTTTTTT. Translated, it gives CASSRQGASDTGELFF.

This chain connects TRBV29-1 to TRBJ1-2, with D maybe TRBD1 (5 bases). V lost 7 bases and J 5 bases, leaving 14 bases between the germline ends. The CDR3 is 12 amino acids. Germline CDR1 reads SQVTM; CDR2 reads ANQGSEA. The CDR3 spells CSAREAWYGYTF. The CDR3 region has the DNA TGCAGCGCCAGGGAAGCATGGTATGGCTACACCTTC.

Remarks on this clone: The sample carries other DNA sequences with the same CDR3. The V gene is TRBV5-1, the J gene TRBJ2-1; the match to TRBD1 covers 10 bases. This CDR3 contains 15 residues. The germline V gene encodes CDR1 SGHRS and CDR2 YFSETQ. J gave up 1 base and V 4 bases, and 2 bases lay outside the gene matches. The CDR3 DNA reads as TGCGCCAGCAGCGGGGGACAGGGGTCCTACAATGAGCAGTTCTTC. The encoded protein is CASSGGQGSYNEQFF. Based on the CDR3 plus reference TRBV5-1 and TRBJ2-1, the full variable domain is KAGVTQTPRYLIKTRGQQVTLSCSPISGHRSVSWYQQTPGQGLQFLFEYFSETQRNKGNFPGRFSGRQFSNSRSEMNVSTLELGDSALYLCASSGGQGSYNEQFFGPGTRLTVL.

The chain links TRBV4-1 to TRBJ2-2, with D maybe TRBD1 (5 bases). The CDR3 is 16 residues long. Germline V gives CDR1 MGHRA, CDR2 YSYEKL. The V gene lost 0 bases and the J gene lost 3 bases, with 11 bases spanning the gap. CDR3 amino acids: CASSQEHGAYTGELFF. CDR3 bases: TGCGCCAGCAGCCAAGAGCATGGGGCGTACACCGGGGAGCTGTTTTTT.